This TCR beta chain comes out of a study of blood T cell repertoires in COVID-19. Study details: The United States, Italy and Spain were the sources of the acute and convalescent COVID-19 samples.

It was during active infection that Seattle patients were enrolled and then longitudinally followed. Only one count was recorded for this clone. Source study methods: From reference gene primer amplification, estimates of nucleated cell counts were derived. Produced via immunoSEQ multiplex PCR; TCRdb's table is partial and in-frame only. V, J and clone size are taken as reported in that table, and D and trimming were inferred from the DNA itself. The data show 60,000 to 85,000 clones, about 85% seen once. Material for sequencing was peripheral blood. This clonotype originated in a man between 60 and 70 years old with COVID-19, enrolled during active disease.

The CDR3 loop is CASSRAPLTSGANVLTF. CDR3 nucleotide sequence: TGTGCCAGTAGTAGGGCTCCGTTGACCTCTGGGGCCAACGTCCTGACTTTC. This chain connects TRBV19 to TRBJ2-6; D uncertain. From germline, CDR1 is LNHDA and CDR2 SQIVND (reference sequence). V lost 4 bases to trimming and J lost 0 bases, with 13 bases between them. The CDR3 runs 17 residues.